Shown below are 22 T cell receptor beta chains from a single sample sequenced in a study of Ad26.COV2.S vaccination and SARS-CoV-2 variants. Treatment reported: around 19 received Ad26.COV2.S at low or high dose, single or two shots; 5 received placebo; per-sample allocation not given. All samples were drawn on day 63, counting from the first vaccine or placebo injection. TCRdb keeps only in-frame clones here, not all; method: immunoSEQ multiplex PCR. Of roughly 330,000 clones listed, about 90% are singletons. Material: peripheral blood, obtained in a trial of Ad26.COV2.S vaccine versus placebo. These receptors were obtained from a person between 18 and 60 years old who received the Ad26.COV2.S COVID-19 vaccine or a placebo.

The chain links TRBV6-5 to TRBJ2-1; a weak D match, TRBD1 (6 bases). Trimming shortened V by 6 bases and J by 6 bases, and 18 bases separated the two germline ends. Germline V gene sequence: CDR1 MNHEY, CDR2 SVGAGI. This CDR3 is 15 amino acids long. CDR3: CASRRNPRDTNEQFF. CDR3 nucleotides: TGTGCCAGCAGACGCAACCCTCGGGACACCAATGAGCAGTTCTTC.

The genes are TRBV6-5 and TRBJ1-2; no reliable D call. V was shortened by 5 bases and J by 8 bases, with 15 bases between the two germline ends. Germline CDR1 is MNHEY and CDR2 is SVGAGI. The CDR3 consists of 13 residues. This CDR3 reads CASSPTELGGYTF. The DNA for the CDR3 is TGTGCCAGCAGTCCGACCGAATTAGGGGGCTACACCTTC.

The J gene is TRBJ2-2, the V gene TRBV27; D remains unclear. Trimming took 3 bases from V and 6 from J, leaving 14 bases between them. This CDR3 has 15 residues. Germline V gene sequence: CDR1 MNHEY, CDR2 SMNVEV (reference sequence). CDR3 nucleotides: TGTGCCAGCAGTTTGTCAACATTGACCGCCGGGGAGCTGTTTTTT. This gives the protein CASSLSTLTAGELFF.

V and J are TRBV2 and TRBJ2-3, with 12 bases fitting TRBD2. Per germline, CDR1 SNHLY and CDR2 FYNNEI. J lost 2 bases, V lost 6 bases, and 9 bases had no gene match. The CDR3 length is 17 residues. The CDR3 DNA sequence: TGTGCCAGCAGGTTCCCGACTAGCGGGGGACTCACAGATACGCAGTATTTT. It yields the protein CASRFPTSGGLTDTQYF.

The rearrangement joins TRBV5-1 to TRBJ1-1, with D tentatively TRBD1 (6 bases). CDR3 length: 16 residues. The germline CDR1 and CDR2 sequences are SGHRS and YFSETQ. V was pared by 4 bases and J by 6 bases, with 22 bases between. The CDR3, as DNA: TGCGCCAGCAGCGCGACAGGCGTTTCGGTTAGCGCTGAAGCTTTCTTT. It translates to CASSATGVSVSAEAFF.

As concerns this clone: A read error may account for a junction end that differs from germline. J is TRBJ1-6 and V is TRBV6-1, with unresolved D. There are 14 residues in the CDR3. Germline V lookup: CDR1 MNHNS, CDR2 SASEGT. The chain's CDR3 is CASSEGKTNSPLHF. The CDR3 region has the DNA TGTGCCAGCAGCGAAGGAAAAACTAATTCACCCCTCCACTTT.

V is TRBV27 and J is TRBJ2-1; 8 nucleotides align to TRBD2. Germline V gene lookup returns CDR1 MNHEY and CDR2 SMNVEV (reference sequence). The CDR3 has 16 residues. With V trimmed by 5 bases and J by 4 bases, 10 bases remained unmatched. The CDR3 DNA reads as TGTGCCAGCAGTCCCTTCGCGGGGGGCGGGTACAATGAGCAGTTCTTC. Translation gives CASSPFAGGGYNEQFF.

The chain combines TRBV5-6 with TRBJ2-5; 12 bases line up with TRBD2. The germline V gene encodes CDR1 SGHDT and CDR2 YYEEEE. The J segment lost 5 bases and the V segment lost 6 bases, leaving 8 bases of the junction unmatched. The CDR3 is made up of 15 amino acids. For the CDR3, the DNA is TGTGCCAGCATCCGATCGGGACTAGCGGGCGAGACCCAGTACTTC. Translating gives CASIRSGLAGETQYF. Full variable domain (outside the CDR3, taken from reference TRBV5-6 and TRBJ2-5): DAGVTQSPTHLIKTRGQQVTLRCSPKSGHDTVSWYQQALGQGPQFIFQYYEEEERQRGNFPDRFSGHQFPNYSSELNVNALLLGDSALYLCASIRSGLAGETQYFGPGTRLLVL.

The rearrangement uses TRBV27 and TRBJ1-4; 9 nucleotides align to TRBD1. The junction had 25 bases not matched to a gene; V was cut back by 6 bases and J by 8 bases. The CDR3 contains 20 residues. Germline CDR1 MNHEY, CDR2 SMNVEV (reference sequence). CDR3 DNA: TGTGCCAGCAGCCCTCCACCCATGTACAGGGGGCTCACCCAGTACGAAAAACTGTTTTTT. Amino acid sequence: CASSPPPMYRGLTQYEKLFF.

The chain links TRBV7-9 to TRBJ2-7, with 8 bases fitting TRBD1. The junction had 5 bases not matched to a gene; V was cut back by 5 bases and J by 2 bases. CDR1 SEHNR and CDR2 FQNEAQ come from the germline V gene (reference sequence). This CDR3 comprises 14 residues. In DNA, the CDR3 is TGTGCCAGCAGCCCAGGACAGGGACCCTACGAGCAGTACTTC. Translated, it gives CASSPGQGPYEQYF.

The sample holds a few counts of this clone. The chain carries TRBV5-4 and TRBJ1-6; D unresolved. CDR3 length: 15 residues. Germline V CDR1 and CDR2: SGHNT, YYREEE (reference sequence). The V end was cut by 4 bases, the J end by 7 bases, with 15 bases between. CDR3 DNA sequence: TGTGCCAGCAGCCAGGTCAGTGATGAGAATTCACCCCTCCACTTT. Protein product: CASSQVSDENSPLHF.

The chain employs TRBV12-5 and TRBJ1-3, with no clear D. Trimming cost V 1 base and J 0 bases, with 19 bases left between them. Germline V gives CDR1 LGHNT, CDR2 FRNRAP. CDR3 size: 19 residues. This chain's CDR3 is CASGLAQSGLGFSGNTIYF. Written as DNA, the CDR3 is TGTGCTAGTGGTTTGGCACAAAGCGGACTGGGCTTCTCTGGAAACACCATATATTTT.

This clone was seen only once. This sequence joins TRBV11-3 and TRBJ2-3; 8 nucleotides align to TRBD1. V lost 5 bases to trimming and J lost 2 bases; unmatched junction nucleotides: 3. Germline values: CDR1 SGHNT, CDR2 YENEEA. The CDR3 length is 14 residues. CDR3 loop: CASSAGQVTDTQYF. The CDR3 nucleotides are TGTGCCAGCAGCGCGGGACAGGTCACAGATACGCAGTATTTT.

The CDR3 DNA reads TGTGCCAGTACATTTAGCAATCAGCCCCAGCATTTT. Protein product: CASTFSNQPQHF. The chain employs TRBV19 and TRBJ1-5; D gene ambiguous. The CDR3 is made up of 12 amino acids. Between the trimmed V and J ends, which lost 7 bases and 0 bases, there was a span of 4 bases. Per the germline V gene, CDR1 is LNHDA and CDR2 is SQIVND (reference sequence).

The chain links TRBV14 to TRBJ1-1; D not certain. Germline CDR1 SGHDN, CDR2 FVKESK. The CDR3 has 13 amino acids. V was pared by 2 bases and J by 1 base, with 5 bases between. CDR3 nucleotides: TGTGCCAGCAGCCAATTAGCGAACACTGAAGCTTTCTTT. It encodes CASSQLANTEAFF.

V and J are TRBV12-5 and TRBJ2-3; D ambiguous. CDR1 is LGHNT, CDR2 FRNRAP, per germline. The CDR3 is made up of 16 amino acids. V was pared by 0 bases and J by 0 bases, with 10 bases between. The CDR3 spells CASGLVTGDSTDTQYF. The DNA for the CDR3 is TGTGCTAGTGGTTTGGTAACTGGGGATAGCACAGATACGCAGTATTTT.

The chain is built from TRBV3-1 (or the pseudogene TRBV3-2) and TRBJ1-1; D perhaps matches TRBD1 (5 bases). Trimming left V 4 bases short and J 1 base short, with 10 bases between. CDR3 length: 14 residues. CDR1 is LGHDT, CDR2 YNNKEL, per germline (reference sequence). CDR3 nucleotides: TGTGCCAGCAGCCGAGGGACTGGGAACACTGAAGCTTTCTTT. This codes for CASSRGTGNTEAFF.

The V and J genes are TRBV9 and TRBJ1-1; the D is unclear. The CDR3 covers 14 residues. Between the trimmed V and J ends, which lost 0 bases and 4 bases, there was a span of 10 bases. CDR1 is SGDLS, CDR2 YYNGEE, per germline. As DNA, the CDR3 is TGTGCCAGCAGCGTAGTAGGAGGCGGCACTGAAGCTTTCTTT. Protein sequence: CASSVVGGGTEAFF.

In this sample, this clone turned up once. The J gene is TRBJ1-2, the V gene TRBV7-2, with a tentative D call TRBD1 (6 bases). V shed 2 bases and J shed 2 bases, with 12 bases lying between them. Germline assignment: CDR1 SGHTA and CDR2 FQGNSA. CDR3 length equals 15 residues. The CDR3 DNA reads TGTGCCAGCAGCTTATTTGACAGGTCGAACTATGGCTACACCTTC. Protein sequence: CASSLFDRSNYGYTF.

This chain connects TRBV6-2 or TRBV6-3 to TRBJ2-1, with 7 nucleotides matching TRBD2. CDR1 MNHEY and CDR2 SVGEGT come from the germline V gene. Unmatched junction bases numbered 16, after V lost 0 bases and J lost 5 bases. CDR3 length equals 19 residues. CDR3 region: CASSYSVRAGGGRHNEQFF. The DNA for the CDR3 is TGTGCCAGCAGTTACTCGGTCAGGGCGGGCGGGGGTAGACACAATGAGCAGTTCTTC.

This chain joins TRBV19 and TRBJ1-1, with D tentatively TRBD1 (6 bases). Trimming stripped 1 base from V and 1 base from J, with 13 bases between. This CDR3 region has 16 residues. Germline lookup yields CDR1 LNHDA and CDR2 SQIVND (reference sequence). CDR3 protein: CASSIGAGGENTEAFF. CDR3 coding DNA: TGTGCCAGTAGTATAGGCGCTGGGGGCGAGAACACTGAAGCTTTCTTT. Based on the CDR3 plus reference TRBV19 and TRBJ1-1, the full variable domain is DGGITQSPKYLFRKEGQNVTLSCEQNLNHDAMYWYRQDPGQGLRLIYYSQIVNDFQKGDIAEGYSVSREKKESFPLTVTSAQKNPTAFYLCASSIGAGGENTEAFFGQGTRLTVV.

V usage is TRBV2 and J usage is TRBJ1-6; TRBD1 matches at 7 bases. V gave up 4 bases and J gave up 7 bases; unmatched junction bases: 1. Germline values: CDR1 SNHLY, CDR2 FYNNEI. This CDR3 spans 13 amino acids. The CDR3 here is CASSAGGNSPLHF. As DNA, the CDR3 is TGTGCCAGCAGTGCAGGGGGAAATTCACCCCTCCACTTT.